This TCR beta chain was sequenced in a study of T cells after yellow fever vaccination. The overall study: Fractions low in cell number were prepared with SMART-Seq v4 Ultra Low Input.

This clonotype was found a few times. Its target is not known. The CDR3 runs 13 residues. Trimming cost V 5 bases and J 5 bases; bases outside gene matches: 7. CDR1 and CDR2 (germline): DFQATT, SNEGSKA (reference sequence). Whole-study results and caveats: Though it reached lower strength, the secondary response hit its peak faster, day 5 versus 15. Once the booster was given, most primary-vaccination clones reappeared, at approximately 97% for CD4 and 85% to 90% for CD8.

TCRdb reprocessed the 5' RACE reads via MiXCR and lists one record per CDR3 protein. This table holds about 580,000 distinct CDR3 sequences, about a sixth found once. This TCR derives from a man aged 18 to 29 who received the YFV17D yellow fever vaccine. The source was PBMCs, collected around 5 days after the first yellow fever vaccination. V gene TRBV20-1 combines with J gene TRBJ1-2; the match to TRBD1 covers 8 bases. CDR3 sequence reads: CSAFSGGGYGYTF. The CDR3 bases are TGCAGTGCTTTCTCAGGGGGCGGATATGGCTACACCTTC.